This TCR beta chain was retrieved from a study of radiation and T cells in renal cell carcinoma. V dropped 0 bases and J dropped 0 bases, with 6 bases sitting between them. Germline lookup yields CDR1 MNHEY and CDR2 SVGAGI. This CDR3 comprises 14 residues. Produced via immunoSEQ multiplex PCR; TCRdb's table is partial and in-frame only. The sample shows 130,000 to 150,000 clones, roughly nine tenths of them seen only once. Described time point: baseline pretreatment blood. As for treatment: 15 Gy SBRT to primary tumor, nephrectomy 4 weeks later. Radiation-treated patients gave blood at baseline, week 2 and week 4. The patient's renal cell carcinoma had clear cell pathology. About this clone itself: The target antigen is unknown.

Study findings and constraints: In blood, top tumor clones expanded by 2 weeks, shrinking by 4.

The starting material was blood, obtained from a patient whose treatment included radiotherapy and nephrectomy. This receptor was taken from a woman aged 70-85 years with renal cell carcinoma. The rearrangement uses TRBV6-5 and TRBJ2-7, with D unresolved. This CDR3 reads CASSYSSASYEQYF. For the CDR3, the DNA is TGTGCCAGCAGTTACTCTTCAGCCTCCTACGAGCAGTACTTC.